The entry that follows covers one T cell receptor (beta chain) sequence. Its antigen is unknown. No per-base quality is available; no much larger clone lies one base away. For the CD8 naive samples, CD45RO-negative cells were positively selected for CCR7, yielding a CD45RA+CCR7+ population from which TemRA cells were excluded. Donors were healthy HIV-negative adults with no recently reported acute infections or vaccinations. Only Caucasian adults living in Nashville, Tennessee, USA were represented among the donors. After blood collection by leukapheresis, PBMCs were isolated using Ficoll-Histopaque density gradient centrifugation and then cryopreserved in the vapor phase of liquid nitrogen. Purity and quantity of every magnetically sorted T cell population were checked by analytical flow cytometry. From each sorted fraction, genomic DNA was isolated and quantified by UV absorbance on a Nanodrop 2000c.

The sample belongs to a study of shared clonotypes between healthy human individuals (dated by TCRdb to 2020 to 2021). Turning to the overall study: The cohort included three men and two women between 18 and 49 years of age. Libraries were prepared and TCR repertoires were sequenced by different laboratories using diverse techniques, in order to increase sequencing depth and limit assay-specific biases. Between about 0.9 and 9 billion PBMCs per donor were obtained by leukapheresis. For each donor, CD4 naive and CD4 memory were each given three plates, CD8 naive was given two plates, and CD8 memory was given one plate. Blood TCR repertoires of four to six healthy adults were deeply sequenced to estimate repertoire size and the extent of clonotype sharing between individuals. The paper's findings and limits, for the study overall: Around 5% of naive CD4, around 4% of naive CD8, 2% to 2.5% of memory CD4, and about 0.4% of memory CD8 clonotypes were shared across several donors. Only blood was sampled, and tissue TCR repertoires likely differ from those in blood. Naive subsets generally had larger estimated clonotype richness than memory subsets. Pairwise subsampling led to the expectation that sequencing depth would affect the degree of clonotype sharing among donors. Clonotypes shared by all four sorted-subset donors showed higher generation probabilities than non-shared clonotypes. Even with the large sequencing depth, rarefaction of the sorted-subset datasets indicated that sequencing was incomplete. Because the study included only a small number of donors, the genetic and exposure-history diversity represented was limited.

Using the deep immunoSEQ assay, TCR CDR3 regions were amplified from genomic DNA by multiplex PCR. Genomic DNA extracted from each cell subset was distributed evenly over all wells of several immunoSEQ 96-well plates, and each plate served as one replicate. Each replicate PCR for sorted subsets received roughly 200 ng genomic DNA, equal to about 30,000 T cell genomes. The purified libraries were quantified using a Qubit 3.0 fluorometer, sized with a Bioanalyzer 2100, and then quantified again using the KAPA Library Quantification kit. A separate single-read 150-cycle Illumina NextSeq 550 flow cell was used to sequence each immunoSEQ 96-well plate. As for the original processing: Because the immunoSEQ output held only junctional sequences and lacked quality scores, the filtering could not match the filtering applied to full-length reads. Sequences were annotated with PyIR, a Python wrapper for IgBLAST v1.9, and V/J genes and CDR3 were assigned using IMGT germline references. Reads with weak V/J assignments (E-value above 1e-6), missing CDR3, stop codons, out-of-frame junctions, or ambiguous translated residues were removed. V3J clonotypes were defined by identical inferred V gene, J gene, and CDR3 amino acid sequence. Percentage overlap between repertoires was calculated by dividing the number of shared unique clonotypes by the size of the smaller repertoire. Three approaches were used to assess repertoire richness: RTK rarefaction, the Chao1 estimator, and Recon v2.1 estimates of unobserved clonotypes. For all TCRbeta clonotypes obtained by the gDNA method from a few donors, generation probabilities were computed with OLGA. Sourced from immuneACCESS, this table was stored by TCRdb with only in-frame sequences that have V and J called. A share of the clones is absent; for the studies checked, an unresolved V gene accounts for under half, and the remainder has no known explanation. That table is the source of V, J and clone size, and D and trimming were worked out from the DNA. The sample yields about 1,900,000 clones; approximately 94% were counted once. Approximately 1.2% of the sample lies in the top ten.

Sequencing was performed on naive CD8+ T cells sorted from blood. The cell subset or site label on this specimen signifies: CD45RA+CCR7+. The source is a man aged 18-30 years in good health.

The CDR3 region reads CASRRYRGNMNTEAFF. The DNA reads as follows: TGCGCCAGCAGACGATACAGGGGGAACATGAACACTGAAGCTTTCTTT. This sequence uses TRBV10-1 and TRBJ1-1; TRBD1 matches 8 bases in the middle. Clipping removes 6 bases from V and 0 bases from J, with 9 as the unmatched junction base count. CDR1 and CDR2, per the germline V gene (reference sequence), are WNHNN and SYGVQD. The CDR3 covers 16 residues, taking in both the cysteine and the phenylalanine. CDR3 DNA is the only sequence kept; it has 48 bases, read in frame from the first base.